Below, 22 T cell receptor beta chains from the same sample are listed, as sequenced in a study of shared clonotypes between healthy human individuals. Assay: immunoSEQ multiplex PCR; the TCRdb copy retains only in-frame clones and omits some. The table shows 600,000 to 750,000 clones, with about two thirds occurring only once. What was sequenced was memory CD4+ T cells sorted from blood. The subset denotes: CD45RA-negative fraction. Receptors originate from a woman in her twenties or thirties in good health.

This CDR3 is CSVGLSGNTIYF. Here the CDR3 DNA reads TGCAGCGTTGGGCTCTCTGGAAACACCATATATTTT. The genes are TRBV29-1 and TRBJ1-3; D remains ambiguous. Looked up from germline, CDR1 is SQVTM and CDR2 is ANQGSEA. V lost 4 bases and J 0 bases, leaving 4 bases between the germline ends. The CDR3 extends over 12 amino acids.

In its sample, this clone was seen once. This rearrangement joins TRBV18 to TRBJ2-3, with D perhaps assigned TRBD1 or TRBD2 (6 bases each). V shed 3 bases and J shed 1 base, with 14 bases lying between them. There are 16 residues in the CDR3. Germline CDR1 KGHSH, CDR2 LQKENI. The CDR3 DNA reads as TGTGCCAGCTCACCTAAAGGACAGCGGGGCACAGATACGCAGTATTTT. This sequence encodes CASSPKGQRGTDTQYF.

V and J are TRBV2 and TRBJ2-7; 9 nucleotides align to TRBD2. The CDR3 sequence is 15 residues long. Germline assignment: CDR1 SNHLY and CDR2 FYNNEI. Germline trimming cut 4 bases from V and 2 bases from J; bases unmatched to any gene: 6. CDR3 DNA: TGTGCCAGCAGTGGACTAGCGGCGGTACCCTACGAGCAGTACTTC. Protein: CASSGLAAVPYEQYF.

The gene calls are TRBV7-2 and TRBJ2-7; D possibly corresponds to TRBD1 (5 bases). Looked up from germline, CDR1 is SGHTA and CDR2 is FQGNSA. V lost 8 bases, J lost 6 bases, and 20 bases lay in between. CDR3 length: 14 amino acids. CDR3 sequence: CASCETSGPREQYF. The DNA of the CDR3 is TGTGCCAGCTGCGAAACCTCAGGGCCACGCGAGCAGTACTTC.

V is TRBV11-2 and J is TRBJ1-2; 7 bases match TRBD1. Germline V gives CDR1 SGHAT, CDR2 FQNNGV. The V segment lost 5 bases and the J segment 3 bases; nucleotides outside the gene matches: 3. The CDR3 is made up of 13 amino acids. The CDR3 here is CASSTQGDYGYTF. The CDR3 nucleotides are TGTGCCAGCAGCACGCAGGGGGACTATGGCTACACCTTC.

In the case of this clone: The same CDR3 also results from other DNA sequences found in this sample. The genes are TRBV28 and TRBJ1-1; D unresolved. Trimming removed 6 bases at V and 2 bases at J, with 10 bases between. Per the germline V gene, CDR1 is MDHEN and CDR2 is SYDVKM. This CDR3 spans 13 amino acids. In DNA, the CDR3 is TGTGCCAGCAGCCTACTAGGTAACACTGAAGCTTTCTTT. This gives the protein CASSLLGNTEAFF.

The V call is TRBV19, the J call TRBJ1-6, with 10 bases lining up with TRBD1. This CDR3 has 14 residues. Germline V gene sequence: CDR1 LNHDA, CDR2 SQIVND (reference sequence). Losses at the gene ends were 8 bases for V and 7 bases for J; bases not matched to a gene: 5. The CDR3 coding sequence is TGTGCCAGTTCACCGGGACAGGGGAATTCACCCCTCCACTTT. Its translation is CASSPGQGNSPLHF. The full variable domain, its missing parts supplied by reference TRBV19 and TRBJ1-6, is DGGITQSPKYLFRKEGQNVTLSCEQNLNHDAMYWYRQDPGQGLRLIYYSQIVNDFQKGDIAEGYSVSREKKESFPLTVTSAQKNPTAFYLCASSPGQGNSPLHFGNGTRLTVT.

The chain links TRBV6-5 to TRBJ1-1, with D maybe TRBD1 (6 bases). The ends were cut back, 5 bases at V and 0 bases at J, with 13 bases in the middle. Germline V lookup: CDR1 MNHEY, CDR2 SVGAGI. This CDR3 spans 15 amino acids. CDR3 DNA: TGTGCCAGCAGTCGACTGGACAGCTTGAACACTGAAGCTTTCTTT. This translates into CASSRLDSLNTEAFF.

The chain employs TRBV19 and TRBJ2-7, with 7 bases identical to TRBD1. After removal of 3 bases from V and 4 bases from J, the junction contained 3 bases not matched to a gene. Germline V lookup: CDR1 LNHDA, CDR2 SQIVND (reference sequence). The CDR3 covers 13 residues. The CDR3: CASSMYRGYEQYF. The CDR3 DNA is TGTGCCAGTAGTATGTACAGGGGATACGAGCAGTACTTC.

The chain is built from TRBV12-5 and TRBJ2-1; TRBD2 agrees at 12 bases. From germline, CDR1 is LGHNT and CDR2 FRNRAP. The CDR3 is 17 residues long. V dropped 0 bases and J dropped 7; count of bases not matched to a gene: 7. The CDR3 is CASGLVTTSGRGNEQFF. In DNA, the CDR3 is TGTGCTAGTGGTTTGGTGACGACTAGCGGGAGAGGTAATGAGCAGTTCTTC.

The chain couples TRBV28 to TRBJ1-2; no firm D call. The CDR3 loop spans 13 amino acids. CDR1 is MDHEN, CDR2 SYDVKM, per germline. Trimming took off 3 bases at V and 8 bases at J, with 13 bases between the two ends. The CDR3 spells CASSFSGFGGYTF. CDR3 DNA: TGTGCCAGCAGTTTTTCGGGCTTTGGAGGCTACACCTTC.

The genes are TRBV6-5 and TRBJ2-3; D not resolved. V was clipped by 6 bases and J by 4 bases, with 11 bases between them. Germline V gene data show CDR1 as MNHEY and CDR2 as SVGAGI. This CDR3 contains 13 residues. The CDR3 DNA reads TGTGCCAGCAGCCTACGCGTTGCAGATACGCAGTATTTT. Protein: CASSLRVADTQYF.

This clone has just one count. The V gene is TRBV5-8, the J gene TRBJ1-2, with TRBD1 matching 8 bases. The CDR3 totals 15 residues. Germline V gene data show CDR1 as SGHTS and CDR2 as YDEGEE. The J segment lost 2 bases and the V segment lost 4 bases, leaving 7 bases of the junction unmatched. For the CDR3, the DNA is TGTGCCAGCAGCAGCGACAGGGGCCTAAACTATGGCTACACCTTC. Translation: CASSSDRGLNYGYTF.

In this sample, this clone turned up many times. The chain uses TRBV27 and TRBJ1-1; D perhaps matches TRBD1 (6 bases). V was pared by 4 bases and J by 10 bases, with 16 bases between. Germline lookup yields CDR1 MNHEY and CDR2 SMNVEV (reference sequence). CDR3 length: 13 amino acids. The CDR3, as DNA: TGTGCCAGCAGTTCGAAAACAGGGTTGCGAGCTTTCTTT. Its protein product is CASSSKTGLRAFF.

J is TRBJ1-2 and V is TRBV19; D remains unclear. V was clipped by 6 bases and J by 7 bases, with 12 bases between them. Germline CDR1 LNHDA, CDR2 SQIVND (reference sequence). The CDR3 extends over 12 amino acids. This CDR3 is CASSGGSRGYTF. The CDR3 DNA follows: TGTGCCAGTAGCGGTGGGAGTCGTGGCTACACCTTC.

The DNA for the CDR3 is TGTGCCAGCAGCTCAGGACTCCTCGAGCAGTACTTC. The encoded protein is CASSSGLLEQYF. V is TRBV11-2 and J is TRBJ2-7; D might be TRBD2 (5 bases). Germline values: CDR1 SGHAT, CDR2 FQNNGV. Trimming removed 4 bases from V and 6 bases from J, with 10 bases in between. The CDR3 sequence is 12 residues long.

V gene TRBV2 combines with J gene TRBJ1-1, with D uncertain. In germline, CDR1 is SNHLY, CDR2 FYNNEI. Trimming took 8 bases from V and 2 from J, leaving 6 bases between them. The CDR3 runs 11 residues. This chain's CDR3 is CASVLNTEAFF. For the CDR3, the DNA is TGTGCCAGCGTTCTAAACACTGAAGCTTTCTTT.

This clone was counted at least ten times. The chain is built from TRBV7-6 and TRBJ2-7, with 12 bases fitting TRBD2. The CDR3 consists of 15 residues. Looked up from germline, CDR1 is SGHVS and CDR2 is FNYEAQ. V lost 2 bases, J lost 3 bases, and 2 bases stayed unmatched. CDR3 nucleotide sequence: TGTGCCAGCAGCTTACGGACTAGCGGGAACTACGAGCAGTACTTC. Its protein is CASSLRTSGNYEQYF.

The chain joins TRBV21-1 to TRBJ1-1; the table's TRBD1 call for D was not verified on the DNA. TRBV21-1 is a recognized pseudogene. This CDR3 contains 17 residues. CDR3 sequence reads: CASSKGIRGAEGTEAFF. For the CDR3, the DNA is TGTGCCAGCAGCAAAGGTATAAGGGGCGCCGAAGGCACTGAAGCTTTCTTT.

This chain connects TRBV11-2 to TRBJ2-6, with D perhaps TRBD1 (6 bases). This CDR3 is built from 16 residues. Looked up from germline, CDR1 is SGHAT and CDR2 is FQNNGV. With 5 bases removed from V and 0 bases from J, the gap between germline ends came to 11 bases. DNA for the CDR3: TGTGCCAGCAGCCTGGACAGATACTCTGGGGCCAACGTCCTGACTTTC. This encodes CASSLDRYSGANVLTF.

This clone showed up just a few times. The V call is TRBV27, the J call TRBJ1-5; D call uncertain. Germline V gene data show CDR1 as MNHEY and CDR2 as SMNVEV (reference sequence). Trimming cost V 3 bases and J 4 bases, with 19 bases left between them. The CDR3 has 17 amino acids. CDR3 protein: CASSLIPANTGNQPQHF. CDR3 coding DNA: TGTGCCAGCAGTTTGATCCCGGCTAACACGGGAAATCAGCCCCAGCATTTT.

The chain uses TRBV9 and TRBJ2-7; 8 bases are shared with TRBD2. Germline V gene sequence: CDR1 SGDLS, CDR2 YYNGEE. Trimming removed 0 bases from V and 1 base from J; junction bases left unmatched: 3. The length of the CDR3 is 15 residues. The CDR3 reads CASSVGSSGSYEQYF. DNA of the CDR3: TGTGCCAGCAGCGTAGGGTCTAGCGGGTCCTACGAGCAGTACTTC. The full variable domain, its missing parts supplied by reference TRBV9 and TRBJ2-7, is DSGVTQTPKHLITATGQRVTLRCSPRSGDLSVYWYQQSLDQGLQFLIQYYNGEERAKGNILERFSAQQFPDLHSELNLSSLELGDSALYFCASSVGSSGSYEQYFGPGTRLTVT.